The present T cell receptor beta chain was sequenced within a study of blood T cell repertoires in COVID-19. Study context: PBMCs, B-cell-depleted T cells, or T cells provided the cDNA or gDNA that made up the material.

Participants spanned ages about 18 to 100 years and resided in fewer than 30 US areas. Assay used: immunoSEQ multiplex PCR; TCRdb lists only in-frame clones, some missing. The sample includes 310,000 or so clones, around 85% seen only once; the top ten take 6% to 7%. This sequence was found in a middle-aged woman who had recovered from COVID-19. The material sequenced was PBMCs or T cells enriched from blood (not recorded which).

CDR3 residues: CAVSWGSGKSSYNEQFF. The CDR3 bases are TGTGCCGTCTCCTGGGGTAGCGGGAAAAGCTCCTACAATGAGCAGTTCTTC. V usage is TRBV28 and J usage is TRBJ2-1, with TRBD2 matching 8 bases. The CDR3 contains 17 residues. From germline, CDR1 is MDHEN and CDR2 SYDVKM. Unmatched junction bases numbered 15, after V lost 11 bases and J lost 0 bases.